This T cell receptor (beta chain) was observed in a study of STAT5B mutations in CD4+ large granular lymphocyte leukemia. A remark on this clone: No antigen is known for it.

Trimming cost V 3 bases and J 0 bases, with 11 bases left between them. The CDR3 spans 15 residues. The germline V gene has CDR1 SGHTA and CDR2 FQGNSA. General study results and limits: Without putative leukemic clones, patient CD4-sorted repertoires remained more clonal than healthy CD4+ repertoires. No patients shared main leukemic clonotypes, though around 25% appeared at low frequency elsewhere. Compared with healthy controls (2/35), patient top clones favored TRBV06 (8/27).

The assay was run at survey level. The protocol was immunoSEQ multiplex PCR, while the TCRdb copy is restricted to in-frame clones and leaves out a portion. The sample contains around 29,000 clones, roughly 79% of which appear only once. The chain uses TRBV7-2 and TRBJ2-5; D perhaps matches TRBD2 (6 bases). Sequences were obtained from CD4+ T cells from blood buffy coats. The source is a human donor in good health. The CDR3 DNA reads TGTGCCAGCAGCTTTTTACGGGGGTACCAAGAGACCCAGTACTTC. Protein product: CASSFLRGYQETQYF.